These T cell receptor beta chains were read from a single sample in a study of identical twins. TCRdb re-called the 5' RACE reads with MiXCR, one entry per CDR3 protein. The data hold roughly 690,000 distinct CDR3 sequences, with approximately 6% observed a single time. The sequencing sample was made of naive T cells sorted from blood. All receptors come from a man aged 18 to 35 in good health. The CDR3 runs from the conserved cysteine through the conserved F or W. Each record gives: D gene, V gene, clone size, J gene, CDR3 protein, CDR3 DNA. A D gene is named only where the DNA matches it firmly. Only some rows state a clone size, as once, few, many or a class for expanded clones.

>NA|TRBV9|many|TRBJ2-7
CASSVGVAGSYEQYF
TGTGCCAGCAGCGTAGGAGTGGCGGGGTCCTACGAGCAGTACTTC
>TRBD1|TRBV7-6|NA|TRBJ2-2
CASSLFGGTGGRAGEGTGELFF
TGTGCCAGCAGCTTGTTTGGCGGGACAGGGGGCCGAGCGGGAGAGGGCACCGGGGAGCTGTTTTTT
>NA|TRBV2|few|TRBJ1-5
CASSETAVYSNQPQHF
TGTGCCAGCAGTGAGACGGCGGTTTATAGCAATCAGCCCCAGCATTTT
>NA|TRBV24-1|many|TRBJ2-5
CATSTPRGNQETQYF
TGTGCCACCAGCACACCGAGGGGCAACCAAGAGACCCAGTACTTC
>NA|TRBV11-2|NA|TRBJ2-2
CASSLGIFPGATTGELFF
TGTGCCAGCAGCTTAGGGATTTTTCCGGGGGCTACCACCGGGGAGCTGTTTTTT
>NA|TRBV29-1|many|TRBJ2-3
CSVAGADTQYF
TGCAGCGTGGCAGGGGCGGATACGCAGTATTTT
>NA|TRBV9|NA|TRBJ2-5
CASSVEPQQTQYF
TGTGCCAGCAGCGTAGAGCCTCAGCAGACCCAGTACTTC
>NA|TRBV28|many|TRBJ1-5
CASRGKTVNQPQHF
TGTGCCAGCAGGGGAAAGACAGTCAATCAGCCCCAGCATTTT
>TRBD1|TRBV30|few|TRBJ1-4
CAWSVGQGASEKLFF
TGTGCCTGGAGTGTCGGGCAGGGGGCTTCTGAAAAACTGTTTTTT
>NA|TRBV20-1|many|TRBJ2-7
CSARPLQSAYEQYF
TGCAGTGCTAGACCTCTTCAATCGGCCTACGAGCAGTACTTC
>NA|TRBV7-2|few|TRBJ2-5
CASSLDFRGAQYF
TGTGCCAGCAGCTTAGATTTCCGCGGGGCCCAGTACTTC
>TRBD2|TRBV3-1|few|TRBJ2-7
CASSPKGPSGSSYEQYF
TGTGCCAGCAGCCCTAAGGGACCTAGCGGGAGCTCCTACGAGCAGTACTTC
>NA|TRBV29-1|many|TRBJ2-7
CSVWAKGMSLYEQYF
TGCAGCGTGTGGGCAAAAGGTATGTCCCTCTACGAGCAGTACTTC
>NA|TRBV12-3/TRBV12-4|few|TRBJ2-6
CASSSGVSGANVLTF
TGTGCCAGCAGTTCAGGGGTCTCTGGGGCCAACGTCCTGACTTTC
>NA|TRBV5-1|NA|TRBJ2-1
CASSLDAAGASFTIGQFF
TGCGCCAGCAGCTTGGACGCGGCGGGTGCCTCCTTTACAATTGGGCAGTTCTTC
>NA|TRBV5-1|many|TRBJ1-1
CASRLDGDTEAFF
TGCGCCAGCCGATTGGACGGGGATACTGAAGCTTTCTTT
>NA|TRBV20-1|many|TRBJ1-1
CSARIQGLNTEAFF
TGCAGTGCTAGAATACAGGGTCTGAACACTGAAGCTTTCTTT
>NA|TRBV4-1|few|TRBJ1-1
CASSQDPSTEAFF
TGCGCCAGCAGCCAAGATCCGAGCACTGAAGCTTTCTTT
>NA|TRBV6-1|NA|TRBJ1-4
CASSEASSRYNEKLFF
TGTGCCAGCAGTGAAGCCTCTTCAAGATATAATGAAAAACTGTTTTTT
>TRBD1|TRBV28|few|TRBJ2-7
CASSQSGQGVYEQYF
TGTGCCAGCAGTCAATCGGGACAGGGAGTCTACGAGCAGTACTTC
>NA|TRBV5-1|many|TRBJ2-3
CASSLGGREMITDTQYF
TGCGCCAGCAGCTTGGGGGGCCGGGAGATGATCACAGATACGCAGTATTTT
>TRBD2|TRBV5-1|few|TRBJ2-7
CASSLESGLGIYEQYF
TGCGCCAGCAGCTTGGAATCTGGACTAGGAATCTACGAGCAGTACTTC
>NA|TRBV6-5|few|TRBJ2-1
CASSSNGDGMPYNEQFF
TGTGCCAGCAGTTCCAATGGGGACGGGATGCCTTACAATGAGCAGTTCTTC
>TRBD1|TRBV6-1|many|TRBJ2-7
CASSTRDSSYEQYF
TGTGCCAGCAGTACCCGGGACAGCTCCTACGAGCAGTACTTC
>TRBD1|TRBV7-9|NA|TRBJ1-3
CASSFRGKGNTIYF
TGTGCCAGCAGCTTCAGGGGGAAAGGAAACACCATATATTTT
>TRBD2|TRBV7-3|few|TRBJ2-5
CASSAGTSVAETQYF
TGTGCCAGCAGCGCCGGGACTAGCGTCGCCGAGACCCAGTACTTC
>TRBD1|TRBV25-1|few|TRBJ2-5
CASSEAGGGGETQYF
TGTGCCAGCAGTGAAGCAGGGGGTGGTGGAGAGACCCAGTACTTC
>NA|TRBV20-1|many|TRBJ2-7
CSAKPTRVKRGEQYF
TGCAGTGCAAAACCGACGAGGGTCAAGAGGGGCGAGCAGTACTTC
>NA|TRBV15|NA|TRBJ2-2
CATSRKSGNTGELFF
TGTGCCACCAGCAGGAAGTCGGGGAACACCGGGGAGCTGTTTTTT
>NA|TRBV20-1|many|TRBJ2-3
CSARVVSSTDTQYF
TGCAGTGCTAGAGTAGTCAGTAGCACAGATACGCAGTATTTT